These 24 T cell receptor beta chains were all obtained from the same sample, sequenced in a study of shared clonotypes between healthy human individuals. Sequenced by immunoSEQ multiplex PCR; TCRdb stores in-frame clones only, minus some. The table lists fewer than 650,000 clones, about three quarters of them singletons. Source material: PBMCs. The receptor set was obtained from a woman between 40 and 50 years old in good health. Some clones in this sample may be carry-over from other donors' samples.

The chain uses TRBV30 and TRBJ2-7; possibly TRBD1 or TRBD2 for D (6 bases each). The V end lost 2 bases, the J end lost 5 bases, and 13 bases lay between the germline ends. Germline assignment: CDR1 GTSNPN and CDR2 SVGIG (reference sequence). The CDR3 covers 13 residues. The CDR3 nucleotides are TGTGCCTGGAGTTCCCTGGGGGGCCACGAGCAGTACTTC. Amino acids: CAWSSLGGHEQYF.

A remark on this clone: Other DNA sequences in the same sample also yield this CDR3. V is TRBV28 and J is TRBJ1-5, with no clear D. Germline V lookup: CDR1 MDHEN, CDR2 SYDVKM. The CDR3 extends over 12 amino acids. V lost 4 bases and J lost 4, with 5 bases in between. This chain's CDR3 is CASSYRNQPQHF. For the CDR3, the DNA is TGTGCCAGCAGTTATAGGAATCAGCCCCAGCATTTT.

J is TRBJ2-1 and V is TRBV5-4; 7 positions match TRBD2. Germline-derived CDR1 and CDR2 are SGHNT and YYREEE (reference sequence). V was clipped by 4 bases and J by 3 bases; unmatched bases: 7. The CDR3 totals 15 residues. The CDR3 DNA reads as TGTGCCAGCAGCCGGCGGCTAGCGGACTACAATGAGCAGTTCTTC. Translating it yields CASSRRLADYNEQFF.

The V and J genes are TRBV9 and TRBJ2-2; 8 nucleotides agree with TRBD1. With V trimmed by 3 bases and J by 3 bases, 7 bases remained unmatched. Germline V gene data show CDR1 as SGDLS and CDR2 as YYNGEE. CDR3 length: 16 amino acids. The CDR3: CASSAKDRGDTGELFF. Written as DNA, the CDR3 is TGTGCCAGCAGCGCCAAAGACAGGGGAGACACCGGGGAGCTGTTTTTT.

CDR3 coding DNA: TGTGCCAGCAGCCAAGGGACAGGGAATCAGCCCCAGCATTTT. As protein: CASSQGTGNQPQHF. This chain uses TRBV5-5 with TRBJ1-5; 9 bases map to TRBD1. Germline V CDR1 and CDR2: SGHKS, YYEKEE (reference sequence). V was clipped by 4 bases and J by 4 bases; unmatched bases: 3. The CDR3 covers 14 residues.

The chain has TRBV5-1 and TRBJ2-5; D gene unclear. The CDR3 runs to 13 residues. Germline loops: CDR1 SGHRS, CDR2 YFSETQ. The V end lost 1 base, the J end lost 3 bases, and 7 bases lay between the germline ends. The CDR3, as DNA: TGCGCCAGCAGCTTGAGGGTGGAAGAGACCCAGTACTTC. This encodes CASSLRVEETQYF.

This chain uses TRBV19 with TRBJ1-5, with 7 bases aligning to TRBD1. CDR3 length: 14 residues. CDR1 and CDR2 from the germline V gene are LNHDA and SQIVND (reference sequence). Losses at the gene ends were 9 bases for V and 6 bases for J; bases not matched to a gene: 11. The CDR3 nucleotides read TGTGCCAGCGCCGGGACAGCCTACTTTCAGCCCCAGCATTTT. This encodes CASAGTAYFQPQHF.

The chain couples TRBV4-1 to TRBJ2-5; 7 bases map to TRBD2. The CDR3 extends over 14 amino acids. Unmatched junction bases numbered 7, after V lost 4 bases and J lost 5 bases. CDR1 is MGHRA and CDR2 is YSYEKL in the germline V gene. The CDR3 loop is CASSPGGSWETQYF. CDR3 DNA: TGCGCCAGCAGCCCGGGGGGATCGTGGGAGACCCAGTACTTC.

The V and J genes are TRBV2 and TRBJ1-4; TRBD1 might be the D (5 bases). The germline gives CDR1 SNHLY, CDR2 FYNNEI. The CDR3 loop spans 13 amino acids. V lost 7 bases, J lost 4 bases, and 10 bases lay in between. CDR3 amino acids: CASNRLNNEKLFF. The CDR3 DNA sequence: TGTGCCAGCAACAGGTTAAATAATGAAAAACTGTTTTTT.

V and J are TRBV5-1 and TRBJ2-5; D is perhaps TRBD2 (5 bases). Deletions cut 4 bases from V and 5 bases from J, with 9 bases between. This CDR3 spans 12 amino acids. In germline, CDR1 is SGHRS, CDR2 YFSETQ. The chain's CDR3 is CASSPAGETQYF. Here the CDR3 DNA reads TGCGCCAGCAGCCCTGCGGGCGAGACCCAGTACTTC.

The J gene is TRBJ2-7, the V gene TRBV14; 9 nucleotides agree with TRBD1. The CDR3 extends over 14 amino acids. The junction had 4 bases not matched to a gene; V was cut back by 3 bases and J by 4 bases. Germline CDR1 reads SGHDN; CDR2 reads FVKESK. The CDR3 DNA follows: TGTGCCAGCAGCCATGGGACAGGGTGGTACGAGCAGTACTTC. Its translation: CASSHGTGWYEQYF.

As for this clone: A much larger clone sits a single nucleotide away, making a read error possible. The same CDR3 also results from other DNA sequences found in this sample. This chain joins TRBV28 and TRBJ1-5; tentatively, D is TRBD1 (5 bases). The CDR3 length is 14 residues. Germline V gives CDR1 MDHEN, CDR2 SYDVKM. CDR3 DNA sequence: TGCGCCAGCAATCCGGGGGGGTACCATCAGCCCCAGCATTTT. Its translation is CASNPGGYHQPQHF.

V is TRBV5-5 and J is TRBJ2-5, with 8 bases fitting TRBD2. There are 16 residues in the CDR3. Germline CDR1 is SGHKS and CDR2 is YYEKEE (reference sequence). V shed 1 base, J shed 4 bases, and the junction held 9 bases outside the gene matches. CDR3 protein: CASSLSGGPVGETQYF. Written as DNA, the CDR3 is TGTGCCAGCAGCTTGTCGGGAGGGCCGGTGGGAGAGACCCAGTACTTC.

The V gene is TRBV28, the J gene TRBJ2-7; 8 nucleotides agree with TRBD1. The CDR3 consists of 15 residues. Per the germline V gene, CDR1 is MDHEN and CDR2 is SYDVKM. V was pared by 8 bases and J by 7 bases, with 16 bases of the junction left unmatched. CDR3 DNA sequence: TGTGCCAGCGGTCCTGTTGGACAGGGAGATAGGGAGCAGTACTTC. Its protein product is CASGPVGQGDREQYF.

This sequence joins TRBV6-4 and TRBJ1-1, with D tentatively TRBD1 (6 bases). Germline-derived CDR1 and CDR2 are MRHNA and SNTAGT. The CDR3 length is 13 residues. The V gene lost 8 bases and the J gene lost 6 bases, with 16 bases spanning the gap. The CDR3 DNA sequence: TGTGCCAGCCGGACAGAAAGCGGTTCTGAAGCTTTCTTT. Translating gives CASRTESGSEAFF.

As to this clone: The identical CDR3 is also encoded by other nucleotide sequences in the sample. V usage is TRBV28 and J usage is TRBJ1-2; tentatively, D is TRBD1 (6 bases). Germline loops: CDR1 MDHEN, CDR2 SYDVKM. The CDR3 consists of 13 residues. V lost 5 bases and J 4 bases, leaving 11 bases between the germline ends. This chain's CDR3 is CASSPGQLYGYTF. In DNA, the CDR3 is TGTGCCAGCAGTCCTGGACAGCTCTATGGCTACACCTTC.

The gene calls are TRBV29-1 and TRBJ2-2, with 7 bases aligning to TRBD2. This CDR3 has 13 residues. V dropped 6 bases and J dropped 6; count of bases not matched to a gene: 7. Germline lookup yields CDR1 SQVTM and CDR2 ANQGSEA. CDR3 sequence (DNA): TGCAGCGTCGTATCTGCGGGAGCCGGGGAGCTGTTTTTT. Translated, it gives CSVVSAGAGELFF.

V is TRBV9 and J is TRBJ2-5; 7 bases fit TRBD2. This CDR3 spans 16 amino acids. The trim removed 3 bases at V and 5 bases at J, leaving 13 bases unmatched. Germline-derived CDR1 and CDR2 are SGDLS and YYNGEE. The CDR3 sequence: CASSATSGRPRETQYF. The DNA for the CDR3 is TGTGCCAGCAGCGCTACTTCCGGGAGGCCGCGGGAGACCCAGTACTTC. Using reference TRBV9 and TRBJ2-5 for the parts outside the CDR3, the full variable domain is DSGVTQTPKHLITATGQRVTLRCSPRSGDLSVYWYQQSLDQGLQFLIQYYNGEERAKGNILERFSAQQFPDLHSELNLSSLELGDSALYFCASSATSGRPRETQYFGPGTRLLVL.

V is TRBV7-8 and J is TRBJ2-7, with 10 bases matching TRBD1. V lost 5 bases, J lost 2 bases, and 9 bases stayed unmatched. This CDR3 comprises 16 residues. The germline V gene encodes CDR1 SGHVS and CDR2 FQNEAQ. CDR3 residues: CASSARTGGLPYEQYF. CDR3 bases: TGTGCCAGCAGCGCACGGACAGGGGGTCTCCCCTACGAGCAGTACTTC.

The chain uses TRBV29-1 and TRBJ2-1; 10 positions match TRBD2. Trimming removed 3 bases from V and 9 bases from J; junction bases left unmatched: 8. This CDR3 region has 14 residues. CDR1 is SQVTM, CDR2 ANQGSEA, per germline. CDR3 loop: CSVDEAGGPGEQFF. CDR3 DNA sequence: TGCAGCGTTGACGAAGCGGGAGGGCCGGGTGAGCAGTTCTTC.

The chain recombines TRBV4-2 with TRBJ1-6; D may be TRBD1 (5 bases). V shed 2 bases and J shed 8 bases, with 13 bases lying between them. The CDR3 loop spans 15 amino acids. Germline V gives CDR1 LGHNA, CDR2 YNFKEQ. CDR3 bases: TGTGCCAGCAGCCAACCGGGACGGCACTATTCACCCCTCCACTTT. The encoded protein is CASSQPGRHYSPLHF.

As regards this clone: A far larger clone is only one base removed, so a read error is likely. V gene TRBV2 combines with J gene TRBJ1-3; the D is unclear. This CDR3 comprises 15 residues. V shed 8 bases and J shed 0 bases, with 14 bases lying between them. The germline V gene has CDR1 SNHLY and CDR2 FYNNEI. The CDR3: CASSPRPSSGNTIYF. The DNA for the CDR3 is TGTGCCAGCTCGCCCAGGCCCTCCTCTGGAAACACCATATATTTT.

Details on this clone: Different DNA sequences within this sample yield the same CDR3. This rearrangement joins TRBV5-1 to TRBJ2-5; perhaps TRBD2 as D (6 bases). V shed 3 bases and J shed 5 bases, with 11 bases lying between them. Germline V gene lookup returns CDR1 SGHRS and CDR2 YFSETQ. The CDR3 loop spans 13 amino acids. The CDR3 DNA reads TGCGCCAGCAGCTCTCCGGGGGAGGAGACCCAGTACTTC. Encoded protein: CASSSPGEETQYF. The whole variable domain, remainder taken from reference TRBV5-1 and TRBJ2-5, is KAGVTQTPRYLIKTRGQQVTLSCSPISGHRSVSWYQQTPGQGLQFLFEYFSETQRNKGNFPGRFSGRQFSNSRSEMNVSTLELGDSALYLCASSSPGEETQYFGPGTRLLVL.

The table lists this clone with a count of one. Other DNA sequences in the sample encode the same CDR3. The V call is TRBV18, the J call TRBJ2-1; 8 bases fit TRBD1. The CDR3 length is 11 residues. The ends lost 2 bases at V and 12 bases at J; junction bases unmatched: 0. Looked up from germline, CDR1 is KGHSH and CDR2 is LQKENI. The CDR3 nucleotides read TGTGCCAGCTCACCAGGGACAGGGCAGTTCTTC. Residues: CASSPGTGQFF.